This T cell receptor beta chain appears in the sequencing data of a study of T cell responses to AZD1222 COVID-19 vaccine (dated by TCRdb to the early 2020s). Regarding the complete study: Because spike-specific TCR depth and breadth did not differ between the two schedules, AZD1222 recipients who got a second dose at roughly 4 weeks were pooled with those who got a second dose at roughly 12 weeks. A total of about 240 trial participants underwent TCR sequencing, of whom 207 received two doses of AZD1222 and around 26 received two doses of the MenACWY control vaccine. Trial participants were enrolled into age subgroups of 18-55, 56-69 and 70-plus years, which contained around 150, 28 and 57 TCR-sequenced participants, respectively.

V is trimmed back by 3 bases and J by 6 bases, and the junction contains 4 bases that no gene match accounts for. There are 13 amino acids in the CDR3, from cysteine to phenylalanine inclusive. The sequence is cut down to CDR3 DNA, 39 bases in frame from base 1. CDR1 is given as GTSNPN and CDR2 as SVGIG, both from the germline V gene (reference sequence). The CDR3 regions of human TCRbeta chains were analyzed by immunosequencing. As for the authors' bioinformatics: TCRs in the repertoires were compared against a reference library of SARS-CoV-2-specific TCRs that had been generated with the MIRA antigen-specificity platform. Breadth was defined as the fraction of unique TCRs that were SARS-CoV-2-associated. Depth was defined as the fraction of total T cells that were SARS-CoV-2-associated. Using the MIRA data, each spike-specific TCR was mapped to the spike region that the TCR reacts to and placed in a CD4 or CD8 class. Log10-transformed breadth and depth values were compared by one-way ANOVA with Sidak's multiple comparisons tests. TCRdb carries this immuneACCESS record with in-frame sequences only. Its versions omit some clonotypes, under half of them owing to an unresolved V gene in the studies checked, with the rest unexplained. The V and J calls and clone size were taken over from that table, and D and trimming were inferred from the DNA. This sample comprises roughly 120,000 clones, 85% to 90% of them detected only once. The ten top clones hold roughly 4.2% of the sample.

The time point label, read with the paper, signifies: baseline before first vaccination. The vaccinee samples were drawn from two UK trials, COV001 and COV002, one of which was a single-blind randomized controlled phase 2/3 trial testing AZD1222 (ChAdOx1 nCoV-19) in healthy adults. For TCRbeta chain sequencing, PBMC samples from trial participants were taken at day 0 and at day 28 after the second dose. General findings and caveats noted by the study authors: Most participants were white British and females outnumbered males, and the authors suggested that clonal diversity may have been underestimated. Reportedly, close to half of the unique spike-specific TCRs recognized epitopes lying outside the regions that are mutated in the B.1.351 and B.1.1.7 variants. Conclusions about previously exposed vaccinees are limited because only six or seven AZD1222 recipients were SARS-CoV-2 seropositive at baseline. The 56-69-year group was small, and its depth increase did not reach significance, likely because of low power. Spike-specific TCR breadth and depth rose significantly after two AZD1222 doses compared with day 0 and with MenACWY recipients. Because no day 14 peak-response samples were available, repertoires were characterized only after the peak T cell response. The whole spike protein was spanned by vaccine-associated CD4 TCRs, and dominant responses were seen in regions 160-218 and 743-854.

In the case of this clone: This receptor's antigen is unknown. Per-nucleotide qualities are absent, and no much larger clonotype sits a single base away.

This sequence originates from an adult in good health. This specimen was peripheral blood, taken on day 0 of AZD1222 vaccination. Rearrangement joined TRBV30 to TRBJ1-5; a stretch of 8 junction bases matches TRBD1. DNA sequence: TGTGCCTGGAGCGCAGGGGGCAGTCAGCCCCAGCATTTT. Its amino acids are CAWSAGGSQPQHF.